Shown below are 25 T cell receptor beta chains from a single sample sequenced in a study of cytomegalovirus exposure and HLA in healthy donors. Amplification used 60 Vbeta primers and 13 Jbeta primers. Assay: immunoSEQ multiplex PCR; the TCRdb copy retains only in-frame clones and omits some. Of around 130,000 clones detected, approximately 80% appear once; the ten largest clones hold around 5.5%. The source material was PBMCs. Every receptor here comes from a man aged 18 to 30 in good health and CMV-seropositive.

This clone was picked up one time. The J gene is TRBJ2-2, the V gene TRBV12-5; no firm D call. CDR1 is LGHNT, CDR2 FRNRAP, per germline. Trimming removed 0 bases at V and 7 bases at J, with 6 bases between. The CDR3 has 13 amino acids. CDR3 amino acids: CASGLVLGGELFF. CDR3 DNA: TGTGCTAGTGGTTTGGTACTCGGCGGGGAGCTGTTTTTT.

CDR3 loop: CASSSRDRAWEQYF. In nucleotides, the CDR3 is TGTGCCAGCAGCTCGCGTGACAGGGCCTGGGAGCAGTACTTC. V and J are TRBV11-3 and TRBJ2-5, with 7 bases identical to TRBD1. V shed 4 bases, J shed 11 bases, and the junction held 13 bases outside the gene matches. The CDR3 is 14 amino acids. Germline V gives CDR1 SGHNT, CDR2 YENEEA.

In its sample, this clone was seen once. The chain has TRBV6-5 and TRBJ1-1, with TRBD1 identical over 9 bases. The CDR3 loop spans 15 amino acids. Germline loops: CDR1 MNHEY, CDR2 SVGAGI. V shed 5 bases, J shed 6 bases, and the junction held 10 bases outside the gene matches. The CDR3 DNA reads as TGTGCCAGCAGTAAAGGACAGGGGTCGTTCGCTGAAGCTTTCTTT. Protein product: CASSKGQGSFAEAFF.

The chain is built from TRBV7-6 and TRBJ2-7, with TRBD1 identical over 8 bases. There are 15 residues in the CDR3. The trim removed 1 base at V and 3 bases at J, leaving 5 bases unmatched. Germline-derived CDR1 and CDR2 are SGHVS and FNYEAQ. The CDR3 sequence is CASSLGGTGFYEQYF. The CDR3 DNA reads as TGTGCCAGCAGCTTAGGAGGGACAGGATTCTACGAGCAGTACTTC.

The rearrangement uses TRBV28 and TRBJ2-1; 8 bases map to TRBD1. CDR1 is MDHEN, CDR2 SYDVKM, per germline. The CDR3 runs 16 residues. V gave up 6 bases and J gave up 1 base; unmatched junction bases: 8. The CDR3 DNA reads TGTGCCAGCAGCCCGCGGACAGGGCCTTCCTACAATGAGCAGTTCTTC. Its translation: CASSPRTGPSYNEQFF.

This chain connects TRBV30 to TRBJ2-7; a weak D match, TRBD2 (5 bases). The CDR3 runs to 15 residues. CDR1 and CDR2 from the germline V gene are GTSNPN and SVGIG (reference sequence). Trimming shortened V by 2 bases and J by 7 bases, and 21 bases separated the two germline ends. The CDR3 region has the DNA TGTGCCTGGAGTCCTTGGACTTCTCCCAGAGGGGAGCAGTACTTC. The encoded protein is CAWSPWTSPRGEQYF.

The chain combines TRBV7-9 with TRBJ2-1; D may be TRBD2 (5 bases). The CDR3 contains 10 residues. Germline-derived CDR1 and CDR2 are SEHNR and FQNEAQ (reference sequence). V lost 8 bases to trimming and J lost 8 bases, with 7 bases between them. CDR3 residues: CASGEYEQFF. The DNA of the CDR3 is TGTGCCAGCGGGGAGTATGAGCAGTTCTTC.

The rearrangement uses TRBV19 and TRBJ2-1, with 8 bases lining up with TRBD1. This CDR3 region has 16 residues. Germline assignment: CDR1 LNHDA and CDR2 SQIVND (reference sequence). J lost 5 bases, V lost 3 bases, and 9 bases had no gene match. As DNA, the CDR3 is TGTGCCAGTAGTATCCACCAGGGGGCGCGAGACAATGAGCAGTTCTTC. Translating it yields CASSIHQGARDNEQFF.

This rearrangement joins TRBV9 to TRBJ1-1, with TRBD1 as a possible D gene (6 bases). The CDR3 consists of 18 residues. V was pared by 3 bases and J by 0 bases, with 21 bases between. Germline CDR1 SGDLS, CDR2 YYNGEE. The CDR3 region has the DNA TGTGCCAGCAGCGACCCAATCGCGGGGGCGAGAATGAACACTGAAGCTTTCTTT. Translating it yields CASSDPIAGARMNTEAFF.

The chain joins TRBV29-1 to TRBJ1-5, with no clear D. Per the germline V gene, CDR1 is SQVTM and CDR2 is ANQGSEA. CDR3 length equals 14 residues. The ends were cut back, 4 bases at V and 0 bases at J, with 10 bases in the middle. The CDR3 sequence is CSVAEDYSNQPQHF. The CDR3 bases are TGCAGCGTTGCTGAGGATTATAGCAATCAGCCCCAGCATTTT.

The chain has TRBV2 and TRBJ2-3; 12 bases agree with TRBD2. Per the germline V gene, CDR1 is SNHLY and CDR2 is FYNNEI. The CDR3 spans 15 residues. J gave up 4 bases and V 7 bases, and 6 bases lay outside the gene matches. This CDR3 is CASKMTSGSADTQYF. The CDR3 nucleotides read TGTGCCAGCAAGATGACTAGCGGGAGCGCAGATACGCAGTATTTT.

The gene calls are TRBV5-5 and TRBJ2-3; perhaps TRBD1 as D (6 bases). Germline V gene data show CDR1 as SGHKS and CDR2 as YYEKEE (reference sequence). Trimming removed 0 bases at V and 3 bases at J, with 8 bases between. This CDR3 has 14 residues. CDR3 amino acids: CASSLAQGTDTQYF. CDR3 DNA sequence: TGTGCCAGCAGCTTGGCCCAGGGGACAGATACGCAGTATTTT.

This chain links TRBV7-9 with TRBJ2-7; no definite D call. The length of the CDR3 is 13 residues. Deletions cut 5 bases from V and 6 bases from J, with 14 bases between. Germline lookup yields CDR1 SEHNR and CDR2 FQNEAQ (reference sequence). The CDR3 coding sequence is TGTGCCAGCAGCCCGAAGTTGGAGTTCGAGCAGTACTTC. Translated, it gives CASSPKLEFEQYF.

The chain recombines TRBV29-1 with TRBJ2-7; possibly TRBD2 for D (6 bases). From germline, CDR1 is SQVTM and CDR2 ANQGSEA. Trimming cost V 4 bases and J 2 bases, with 12 bases left between them. CDR3 length: 13 amino acids. In DNA form, the CDR3 reads TGCAGCGTTGTCCTAGCGCGAGCCTACGAGCAGTACTTC. Residues: CSVVLARAYEQYF.

This clone was detected once. This chain uses TRBV9 with TRBJ1-1; 8 nucleotides match TRBD1. This CDR3 has 15 amino acids. Germline lookup yields CDR1 SGDLS and CDR2 YYNGEE. V was pared by 3 bases and J by 0 bases, with 4 bases of the junction left unmatched. CDR3 sequence: CASSALQGVNTEAFF. CDR3 bases: TGTGCCAGCAGCGCCCTACAGGGGGTGAACACTGAAGCTTTCTTT.

To note about this clone: The same CDR3 can be traced to other DNA sequences in this sample. CDR3 in DNA: TGTGCCTGGAATGGCCCCAGGTTCTCTGGGGCCAACGTCCTGACTTTC. The encoded protein is CAWNGPRFSGANVLTF. The gene calls are TRBV30 and TRBJ2-6; D is ambiguous. Germline V CDR1 and CDR2: GTSNPN, SVGIG (reference sequence). The V and J ends lost 4 bases and 0 bases respectively, with 13 bases between them. There are 16 residues in the CDR3.

The V call is TRBV27, the J call TRBJ2-1, with unresolved D. Trimming shortened V by 5 bases and J by 7 bases, and 18 bases separated the two germline ends. CDR1 and CDR2 (germline): MNHEY, SMNVEV (reference sequence). CDR3 length: 15 amino acids. CDR3 region: CASSPLLRVRNEQFF. The CDR3 nucleotides read TGTGCCAGCAGTCCGCTATTACGAGTCCGGAATGAGCAGTTCTTC.

Written as DNA, the CDR3 is TGTGCCAGCAGCTTAGCTGAGGGGGGGGCTAGCACAGATACGCAGTATTTT. Its translation: CASSLAEGGASTDTQYF. The rearrangement uses TRBV7-8 and TRBJ2-3; D may be TRBD2 (7 bases). Germline assignment: CDR1 SGHVS and CDR2 FQNEAQ. CDR3 length: 17 amino acids. The V end lost 0 bases, the J end lost 0 bases, and 13 bases lay between the germline ends.

The CDR3 sequence is CASSSQGYTGGNTIYF. In DNA, the CDR3 is TGTGCCAGCAGCTCACAGGGATATACGGGTGGAAACACCATATATTTT. The V gene is TRBV7-6, the J gene TRBJ1-3; TRBD1 might be the D (6 bases). The CDR3 spans 16 residues. Trimming took off 4 bases at V and 3 bases at J, with 16 bases between the two ends. CDR1 is SGHVS, CDR2 FNYEAQ, per germline.

Points on this clone: One junction end does not reproduce the germline sequence, and a read error may be involved. The chain is built from TRBV7-7 and TRBJ2-2; 10 bases align to TRBD1. Germline loops: CDR1 SSHAT, CDR2 FNYEAQ (reference sequence). The CDR3 spans 15 residues. CDR3 in DNA: TGTGCTAGCAGCGGACAGGGGGCGAACACCGGGGAGCTGTTTTTT. Translation: CASSGQGANTGELFF.

This clone was seen a handful of times. V and J are TRBV7-9 and TRBJ2-7; 10 positions agree with TRBD1. The ends lost 7 bases at V and 2 bases at J; junction bases unmatched: 5. CDR3 length equals 14 residues. Looked up from germline, CDR1 is SEHNR and CDR2 is FQNEAQ (reference sequence). CDR3 sequence (DNA): TGTGCCAGCACGGGACAGGGGACTCCCTACGAGCAGTACTTC. This codes for CASTGQGTPYEQYF.

V gene TRBV9 combines with J gene TRBJ2-1; 7 bases line up with TRBD2. Losses at the gene ends were 0 bases for V and 9 bases for J; bases not matched to a gene: 6. This CDR3 has 14 amino acids. Germline V lookup: CDR1 SGDLS, CDR2 YYNGEE. The CDR3 coding sequence is TGTGCCAGCAGCGTAGAGCCCGGGGGGAGTGAGCAGTTCTTC. Protein: CASSVEPGGSEQFF.

The J gene is TRBJ2-1, the V gene TRBV13; possible D gene TRBD2, 7 bases. The CDR3 covers 18 residues. Trimming removed 0 bases from V and 5 bases from J, with 20 bases in between. Germline CDR1 reads PRHDT; CDR2 reads FYEKMQ (reference sequence). CDR3 DNA sequence: TGTGCCAGCAGCTTAGGATCAATAGGGGGGGTACGCGACAATGAGCAGTTCTTC. It is translated as CASSLGSIGGVRDNEQFF.

The chain links TRBV10-2 to TRBJ2-7; 8 positions agree with TRBD2. This CDR3 comprises 15 residues. CDR1 and CDR2 from the germline V gene are WSHSY and SAAADI. Trimming at V came to 6 bases and at J to 3 bases, leaving 10 bases not matched to a gene. Written as DNA, the CDR3 is TGCGCCAGCAGGGCAGATAGCGGGACCCACTACGAGCAGTACTTC. Amino acid sequence: CASRADSGTHYEQYF.

This chain uses TRBV19 with TRBJ2-1, with D perhaps matching TRBD1 (5 bases). Per the germline V gene, CDR1 is LNHDA and CDR2 is SQIVND (reference sequence). Trimming cost V 9 bases and J 6 bases, with 15 bases left between them. The CDR3 contains 13 residues. This CDR3 reads CASSTGPANEQFF. The DNA of the CDR3 is TGTGCCAGCTCTACAGGTCCCGCCAATGAGCAGTTCTTC.